The sample holds a few counts of the clone carrying this T cell receptor (beta chain). These data belong to a study of blood T cell repertoires in COVID-19. Study in general: There were acute and convalescent COVID-19 samples, and they came from the United States, Italy and Spain. The cDNA or gDNA used as material had been derived from T cells, B-cell-depleted T cells, or PBMCs.

With 5 bases clipped from V and 4 bases from J, the junction kept 4 bases outside the gene matches. The V gene's germline CDR1 is SNHLY and CDR2 FYNNEI. The CDR3 consists of 15 residues. In the authors' methods: Using reference gene primer amplification, nucleated cell counts were estimated. Measured with immunoSEQ multiplex PCR; TCRdb has only the in-frame clones, and not every one. The DNA gave D and trimming, while V, J and clone size come from that table. Of approximately 40,000 clones listed, approximately 90% are singletons. This clonotype was obtained from a man aged 60 to 69 with COVID-19, enrolled during active disease. V is TRBV2 and J is TRBJ2-1; TRBD1 agrees at 11 bases. Sequencing used peripheral blood. Written as DNA, the CDR3 is TGTGCCAGCAGTCTAGGACAGGGGGCTTACAATGAGCAGTTCTTC. This codes for CASSLGQGAYNEQFF.